Listed below are T cell receptor beta chains from one sample, sequenced in a study of vaccination effects on CD4 cells after COVID-19. Their antigens remain unidentified. Data came from immunoSEQ multiplex PCR; TCRdb stores just in-frame clones and leaves some out. This sample has tens of thousands of clones, with around 80% found just once. This specimen consisted of CD4+ T cells from PBMCs cultured with HCoV-NL63 spike peptides, obtained after COVID-19 vaccination. The receptors were sampled from a human donor who received a COVID-19 vaccine. Some clones in this sample may be carry-over from other donors' samples. Each CDR3 is given with its conserved first and last residue. Each record gives: J gene, V gene, clone size, D gene, CDR3 protein, CDR3 DNA. D genes are given only for firm matches. Clone size is stated in some rows and not others, as once, few, many or a class when expanded.

TRBJ1-6	TRBV3-1/TRBV3-2	NA	NA	CASSQDYQGTYNSPLHF	TGTGCCAGCAGCCAAGATTATCAGGGAACGTATAATTCACCCCTCCACTTT
TRBJ1-1	TRBV30	NA	NA	CAWSALTEAFF	TGTGCCTGGAGTGCGCTCACTGAAGCTTTCTTT
TRBJ2-1	TRBV10-2	NA	NA	CASSGVGSSNEQFF	TGCGCCAGCAGTGGAGTCGGGTCTTCCAATGAGCAGTTCTTC
TRBJ1-2	TRBV5-6	NA	TRBD1	CASSLIQGPNYGYTF	TGTGCCAGCAGCCTAATACAGGGGCCTAACTATGGCTACACCTTC
TRBJ1-6	TRBV25-1	once	NA	CASSSGSRYNSPLHF	TGTGCCAGCAGTTCAGGTTCTCGATATAATTCACCCCTCCACTTT
TRBJ2-5	TRBV19	NA	NA	CASALTGTRETQYF	TGTGCCAGCGCGTTAACCGGGACTCGGGAGACCCAGTACTTC
TRBJ2-5	TRBV4-1	NA	NA	CASSPGWETQYF	TGCGCCAGCAGCCCAGGCTGGGAGACCCAGTACTTC
TRBJ2-1	TRBV24-1	few	NA	CATSDLRDQYNEQFF	TGTGCCACCAGTGATTTGCGCGACCAATACAATGAGCAGTTCTTC
TRBJ2-3	TRBV18	NA	NA	CASSPLGGRTDTQYF	TGTGCCAGCTCACCCTTAGGGGGAAGGACAGATACGCAGTATTTT
TRBJ1-1	TRBV5-1	NA	NA	CASSLAPTYTEAFF	TGCGCCAGCAGCTTGGCACCCACCTACACTGAAGCTTTCTTT
TRBJ1-1	TRBV25-1	NA	NA	CASRLEGTEAFF	TGTGCCAGCAGGCTGGAGGGAACTGAAGCTTTCTTT
TRBJ1-6	TRBV6-6	NA	NA	CASSFRNYNSPLHF	TGTGCCAGCAGTTTCAGAAACTATAATTCACCCCTCCACTTT
TRBJ1-1	TRBV5-1	NA	NA	CASSLRFDTEAFF	TGCGCCAGCAGTCTTCGCTTCGATACTGAAGCTTTCTTT
TRBJ2-4	TRBV19	NA	TRBD1	CASTQDRGINIQYF	TGTGCCAGTACCCAAGACAGGGGGATCAACATTCAGTACTTC
TRBJ1-2	TRBV7-2	NA	NA	CASSPGGRWGRLGYTF	TGTGCCAGCAGCCCAGGTGGTCGATGGGGGCGCCTCGGCTACACCTTC
TRBJ2-2	TRBV11-3	NA	NA	CASSLGTNTGELFF	TGTGCCAGCAGCTTAGGTACAAACACCGGGGAGCTGTTTTTT
TRBJ2-1	TRBV7-3	NA	NA	CASSRDGPYNEQFF	TGTGCCAGCAGCCGGGACGGACCCTACAATGAGCAGTTCTTC
TRBJ1-1	TRBV19	NA	NA	CASMILRGTEAFF	TGTGCCAGTATGATCCTGAGAGGAACTGAAGCTTTCTTT
TRBJ1-5	TRBV6-2/TRBV6-3	NA	TRBD1	CASSPTGAGSNQPQHF	TGTGCCAGCAGCCCTACAGGGGCAGGGAGCAATCAGCCCCAGCATTTT
TRBJ1-5	TRBV10-2	NA	NA	CASSGVSYSNQPQHF	TGCGCCAGCAGTGGGGTCAGTTATAGCAATCAGCCCCAGCATTTT
TRBJ2-2	TRBV28	NA	TRBD1	CASRGRDRAAGELFF	TGTGCCAGCAGGGGAAGGGACAGGGCGGCTGGGGAGCTGTTTTTT
TRBJ1-3	TRBV14	NA	NA	CASSQGGLGNTIYF	TGTGCCAGCAGCCAAGGAGGGCTTGGAAACACCATATATTTT
TRBJ1-2	TRBV9	NA	NA	CASSPDKRGYTF	TGTGCCAGCAGCCCAGACAAGAGGGGCTACACCTTC
TRBJ2-3	TRBV18	few	NA	CASSPGSGSTDTQYF	TGTGCCAGCTCCCCAGGGAGCGGATCCACAGATACGCAGTATTTT
TRBJ2-2	TRBV5-5	NA	NA	CASSLRGDHTGELFF	TGTGCCAGCAGCTTGCGGGGAGATCACACCGGGGAGCTGTTTTTT
TRBJ1-1	TRBV5-1	NA	TRBD1	CASSFLPDRANTEAFF	TGCGCCAGCAGCTTCCTCCCCGACAGGGCGAACACTGAAGCTTTCTTT
TRBJ2-5	TRBV19	NA	TRBD2	CATRRGAYETQYF	TGTGCCACTAGGCGGGGGGCCTATGAGACCCAGTACTTC
TRBJ2-5	TRBV5-1	NA	TRBD2	CASSPSGLAGMETQYF	TGCGCCAGCAGCCCCTCCGGACTAGCGGGGATGGAGACCCAGTACTTC
TRBJ1-3	TRBV5-1	few	NA	CASREQQAFGNTIYF	TGCGCCAGCCGGGAACAACAGGCCTTTGGAAACACCATATATTTT
TRBJ1-1	TRBV10-3	NA	NA	CAISEGTDNTEAFF	TGTGCCATCAGTGAAGGGACCGACAACACTGAAGCTTTCTTT
TRBJ1-2	TRBV6-5	once	NA	CASSTRGSGYTF	TGTGCCAGCAGCACCAGGGGAAGTGGCTACACCTTC
TRBJ1-5	TRBV18	NA	NA	CASSRTPRGGGNQPQHF	TGTGCCAGCTCACGAACTCCCAGGGGAGGCGGCAATCAGCCCCAGCATTTT
TRBJ2-1	TRBV18	NA	TRBD2	CASSPPPSGGYSYNEQFF	TGTGCCAGCTCACCACCACCGAGCGGGGGATACTCCTACAATGAGCAGTTCTTC
TRBJ2-3	TRBV7-3	once	NA	CASSRDLSTDTQYF	TGTGCCAGCAGCCGGGACCTTAGCACAGATACGCAGTATTTT
TRBJ2-1	TRBV6-6	NA	TRBD2	CASSYTGTSTNEQFF	TGTGCCAGCAGTTACACTGGGACTAGCACGAATGAGCAGTTCTTC
TRBJ2-7	TRBV15	NA	TRBD1	CATSRAWGQGEFSYEQYF	TGTGCCACCAGCAGAGCTTGGGGGCAGGGGGAATTCTCCTACGAGCAGTACTTC
TRBJ1-5	TRBV28	NA	TRBD1	CASSFLGDRAGQPQHF	TGTGCCAGCAGTTTTTTAGGCGACAGGGCCGGACAGCCCCAGCATTTT
TRBJ2-2	TRBV2	NA	NA	CASSEVVAGELFF	TGTGCCAGCAGTGAGGTCGTCGCCGGGGAGCTGTTTTTT
TRBJ2-2	TRBV20-1	NA	NA	CSASPNRDGGELFF	TGCAGTGCTAGTCCAAACAGGGACGGCGGGGAGCTGTTTTTT
TRBJ1-2	TRBV5-5	NA	NA	CASSLLTGKNDYGYTF	TGTGCCAGCAGCTTGCTGACCGGGAAGAATGACTATGGCTACACCTTC
TRBJ1-1	TRBV7-9	few	TRBD1	CASSLADRNAFF	TGTGCCAGCAGCTTAGCGGACAGGAACGCTTTCTTT
TRBJ2-2	TRBV18	NA	TRBD1	CASSPQGGVTGELFF	TGTGCCAGCTCACCACAAGGGGGCGTAACCGGGGAGCTGTTTTTT
TRBJ2-2	TRBV11-3	NA	NA	CASSLGTAPNTGELFF	TGTGCCAGCAGCCTGGGGACGGCCCCGAACACCGGGGAGCTGTTTTTT
TRBJ1-1	TRBV11-2	NA	NA	CASSLGPNTEAFF	TGTGCCAGCAGCTTAGGTCCGAACACTGAAGCTTTCTTT
TRBJ1-2	TRBV13	NA	NA	CASSFRLGGYTF	TGTGCCAGCAGCTTCAGACTCGGGGGCTACACCTTC
TRBJ1-3	TRBV7-9	NA	NA	CASSFTRGSGNTIYF	TGTGCCAGCAGTTTCACCAGGGGCTCTGGAAACACCATATATTTT
TRBJ2-3	TRBV7-9	few	TRBD2	CASRSGAGDSTDTQYF	TGTGCCAGCAGGTCTGGGGCGGGGGACTCCACAGATACGCAGTATTTT
TRBJ2-2	TRBV9	NA	TRBD2	CASSVMSGGDTGELFF	TGTGCCAGCAGCGTAATGAGCGGGGGGGACACCGGGGAGCTGTTTTTT
TRBJ1-2	TRBV5-8	once	NA	CASSFVGDDGYTF	TGTGCCAGCAGCTTCGTCGGGGATGATGGCTACACCTTC
TRBJ1-5	TRBV24-1	NA	TRBD1	CATRGTGNQPQHF	TGTGCCACCAGGGGGACAGGCAATCAGCCCCAGCATTTT
TRBJ2-5	TRBV24-1	NA	TRBD2	CATSETGGLQTQYF	TGTGCCACCAGTGAGACGGGGGGGTTACAGACCCAGTACTTC
TRBJ2-4	TRBV19	once	TRBD2	CASSMGWGGAKNIQYF	TGTGCCAGTAGTATGGGATGGGGGGGGGCCAAAAACATTCAGTACTTC